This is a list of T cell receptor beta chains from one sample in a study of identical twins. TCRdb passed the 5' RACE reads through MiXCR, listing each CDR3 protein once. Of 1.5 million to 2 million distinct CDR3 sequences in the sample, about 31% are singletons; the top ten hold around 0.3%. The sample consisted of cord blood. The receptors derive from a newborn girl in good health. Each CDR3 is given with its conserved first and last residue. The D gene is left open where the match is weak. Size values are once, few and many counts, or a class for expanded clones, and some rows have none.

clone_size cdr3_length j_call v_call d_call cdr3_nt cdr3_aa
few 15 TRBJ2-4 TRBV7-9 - TGTGCCAGCAGCTACGGAGATTACGGCAAAAACATTCAGTACTTC CASSYGDYGKNIQYF
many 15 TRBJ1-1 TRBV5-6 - TGTGCCAGCAGCTTACGGGGGAGAGGGAACACTGAAGCTTTCTTT CASSLRGRGNTEAFF
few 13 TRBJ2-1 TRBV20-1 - TGCAGTGCTAGGGACTTTAAGGGGAATGAGCAGTTCTTC CSARDFKGNEQFF
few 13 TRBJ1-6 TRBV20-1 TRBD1 TGCAGTGCTACAGGGGGGAATAATTCACCCCTCCACTTT CSATGGNNSPLHF
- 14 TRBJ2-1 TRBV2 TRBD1 TGTGCCAGCAGGGGGGGACAGGGTTTCAATGAGCAGTTCTTC CASRGGQGFNEQFF
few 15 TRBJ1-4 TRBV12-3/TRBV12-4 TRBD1 TGTGCCAGCAGTCCATCGGACAGGGGGAATGAAAAACTGTTTTTT CASSPSDRGNEKLFF
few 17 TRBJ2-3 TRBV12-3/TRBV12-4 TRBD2 TGTGCCAGCAGGCGACTAGCGGGGGGGTCTCGCACAGATACGCAGTATTTT CASRRLAGGSRTDTQYF
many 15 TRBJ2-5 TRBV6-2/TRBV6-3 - TGTGCCAGCAGTTACGCCTACAGCGGACAAGAGACCCAGTACTTC CASSYAYSGQETQYF
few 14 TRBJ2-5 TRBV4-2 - TGTGCCAGCGGCCAAGTCCCGTACCAAGAGACCCAGTACTTC CASGQVPYQETQYF
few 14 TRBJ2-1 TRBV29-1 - TGCAGCGTTGTACCGGGACGACTGCTTAATGAGCAGTTCTTC CSVVPGRLLNEQFF
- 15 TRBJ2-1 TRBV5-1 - TGCGCCAGCAGCTCCCCTAGAGGGGGGTACAATGAGCAGTTCTTC CASSSPRGGYNEQFF
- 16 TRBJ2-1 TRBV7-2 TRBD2 TGTGCCAGCAGCTTAGGGAGTAGCGGGGGCTACAATGAGCAGTTCTTC CASSLGSSGGYNEQFF
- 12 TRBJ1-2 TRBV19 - TGTGCCAGTGCGGACCGACAGTATGGCTACACCTTC CASADRQYGYTF
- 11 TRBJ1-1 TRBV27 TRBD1 TGTGCCAGCCACGACAGGGCGGCGGCTTTCTTT CASHDRAAAFF
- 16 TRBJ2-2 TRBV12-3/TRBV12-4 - TGTGCCAGCAGGTACCGGTCAGGGAAGAACACCGGGGAGCTGTTTTTT CASRYRSGKNTGELFF
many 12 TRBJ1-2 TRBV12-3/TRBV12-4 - TGTGCCAGCAGTCCGAGACAAGATGGCTACACCTTC CASSPRQDGYTF
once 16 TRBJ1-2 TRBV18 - TGTGCCAGCTCACCAGTGGGGCCCGATATTAACTATGGCTACACCTTC CASSPVGPDINYGYTF
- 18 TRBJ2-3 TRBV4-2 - TGTGCCAGCAGCCAAGAAACAGTAGGTCTACACGTGCGGGATACGCAGTATTTT CASSQETVGLHVRDTQYF
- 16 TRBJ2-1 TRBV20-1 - TGCAGTGCTAGAGCTCGCGGGGGCCGCGCCTACAATGAGCAGTTCTTC CSARARGGRAYNEQFF
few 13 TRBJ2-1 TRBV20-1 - TGCAGTACTTGGGGGGTGGGGAACAATGAGCAGTTCTTC CSTWGVGNNEQFF
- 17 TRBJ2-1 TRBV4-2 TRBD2 TGTGCCAGCAGCCAACCCTCGACTAGCGGGGCTTACAATGAGCAGTTCTTC CASSQPSTSGAYNEQFF
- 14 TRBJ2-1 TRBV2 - TGTGCCAGCAGTGAAGCGTATATAGGCGGTGAGCAGTTCTTC CASSEAYIGGEQFF
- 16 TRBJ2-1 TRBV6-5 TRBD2 TGTGCCAGCAGTCGCCTGCTAGCGGGAGGGCCCAATGAGCAGTTCTTC CASSRLLAGGPNEQFF
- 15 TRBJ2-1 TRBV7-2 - TGTGCCAGCAGCTTGAGTAGGACTATCTACAATGAGCAGTTCTTC CASSLSRTIYNEQFF
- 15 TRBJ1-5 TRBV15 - TGTGCCACCAGCAGAGATAATCAGGGACATCAGCCCCAGCATTTT CATSRDNQGHQPQHF
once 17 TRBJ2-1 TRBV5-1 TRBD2 TGCGCCAGCAGCTGGAGACTAGCGGGAGCGCTATACAATGAGCAGTTCTTC CASSWRLAGALYNEQFF
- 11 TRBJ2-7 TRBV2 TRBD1 TGTGCCAGCCGCCTCGGACAGGTGCAGTACTTC CASRLGQVQYF
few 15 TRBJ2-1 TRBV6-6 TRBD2 TGTGCCAGCAGTTACCGGCTAGCGGGAGTTGATGAGCAGTTCTTC CASSYRLAGVDEQFF
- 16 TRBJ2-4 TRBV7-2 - TGTGCCAGCGGCTTACGGTGGCTAGGGGGCAAAAACATTCAGTACTTC CASGLRWLGGKNIQYF
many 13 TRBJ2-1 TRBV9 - TGTGCCAGCAGCGTAGTCCCCGTCCGTGAGCAGTTCTTC CASSVVPVREQFF
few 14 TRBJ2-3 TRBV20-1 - TGCAGTGCTAGAGGGCTTACCAGCACAGATACGCAGTATTTT CSARGLTSTDTQYF
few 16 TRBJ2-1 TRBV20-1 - TGCAGTGCTAGGTTTTTGCTGGGGGCCGAGAACAATGAGCAGTTCTTC CSARFLLGAENNEQFF
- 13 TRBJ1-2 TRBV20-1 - TGCAGTGCTAGAGGGGGAAGCGCCTATGGCTACACCTTC CSARGGSAYGYTF
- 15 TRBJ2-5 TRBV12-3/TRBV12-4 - TGTGCCAGCAGGACCGGGACTCCCTCCTACAATGAGCAGTACTTC CASRTGTPSYNEQYF
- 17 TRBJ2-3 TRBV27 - TGTGCCAGCAGTTTATTAAGGGCGGGATCCAACACAGATACGCAGTATTTT CASSLLRAGSNTDTQYF
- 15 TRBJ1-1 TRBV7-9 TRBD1 TGTGCCAGCAGCAAGGGGACAGGGGAAATCACTGAAGCTTTCTTT CASSKGTGEITEAFF
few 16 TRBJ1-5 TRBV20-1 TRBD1 TGCAGTGTTATCCACAGGGGGCGCTTCGGTAATCAGCCCCAGCATTTT CSVIHRGRFGNQPQHF
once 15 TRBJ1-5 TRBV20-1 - TGCAGTGCTGGAGAAGGACAGTATAGCAATCAGCCCCAGCATTTT CSAGEGQYSNQPQHF
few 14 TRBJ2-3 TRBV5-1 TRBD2 TGCGCCAGCAGCCAGCGGGAGGTCGCAGATACGCAGTATTTT CASSQREVADTQYF
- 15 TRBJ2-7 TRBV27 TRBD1 TGTGCCAGCCGCTCCTCCCCGGGACAGTCCTACGAGCAGTACTTC CASRSSPGQSYEQYF
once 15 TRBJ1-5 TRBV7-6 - TGTGCCAGCAGCTTAGGTGGACCTTCAGAGCAGCCCCAGCATTTT CASSLGGPSEQPQHF
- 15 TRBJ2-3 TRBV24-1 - TGTGCCACCAGTGATGATAGCGTAAGCACAGATACGCAGTATTTT CATSDDSVSTDTQYF
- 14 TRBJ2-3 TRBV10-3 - TGTGCCATCAGTGAAGGGCGGAGAGGGGATACGCAGTATTTT CAISEGRRGDTQYF
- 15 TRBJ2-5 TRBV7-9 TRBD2 TGTGCTAGCAGCTTGACTAGCGGGAGGATTTCTGAGCAGTACTTC CASSLTSGRISEQYF
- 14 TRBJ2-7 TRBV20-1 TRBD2 TGCAGTGCTAGGGGCGGGAGGGCCCCCTACGAGCAGTACTTC CSARGGRAPYEQYF
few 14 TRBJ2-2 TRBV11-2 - TGTGCCAGCAGCTTAGCGGTAGTCACCGGGGAGCTGTTTTTT CASSLAVVTGELFF
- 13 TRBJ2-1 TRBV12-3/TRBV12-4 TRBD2 TGTGCCAGCAGCTTAATAGCGGGGAATGAGCAGTTCTTC CASSLIAGNEQFF
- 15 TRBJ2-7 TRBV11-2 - TGTGCCAGCAGCTTTCCCGGGACTGGACGGTACGAGCAGTACTTC CASSFPGTGRYEQYF
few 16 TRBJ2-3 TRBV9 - TGTGCCAGCAGCGTAAGCACTAGCACTCGCACAGATACGCAGTATTTT CASSVSTSTRTDTQYF
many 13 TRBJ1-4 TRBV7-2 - TGTGCCAGCAGTCCCGGGACGGGTGAAAAACTGTTTTTT CASSPGTGEKLFF
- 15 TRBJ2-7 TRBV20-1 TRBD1 TGCAGTGCTTTGAAGGGACAGGGATTTTCCTACGAGCAGTACTTC CSALKGQGFSYEQYF
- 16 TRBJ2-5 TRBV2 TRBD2 TGTGCCAGCAGAGATGGGACTAGCGGACCCCAAGAGACCCAGTACTTC CASRDGTSGPQETQYF
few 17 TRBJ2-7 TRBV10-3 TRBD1 TGTGCCATCAGTGACTACACCGGGACAGGGGGCTCCTACGAGCAGTACTTC CAISDYTGTGGSYEQYF
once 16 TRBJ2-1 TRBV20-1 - TGCAGTGCTGATACGTCGGGGACGATTTCCTACAATGAGCAGTTCTTC CSADTSGTISYNEQFF
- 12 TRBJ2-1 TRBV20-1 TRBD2 TGCAGTGCGGTGGCGGGAGGCAATGAGCAGTTCTTC CSAVAGGNEQFF
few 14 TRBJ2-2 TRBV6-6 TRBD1 TGTGCCAGCAGACAAAGACAGGGCGGCGGGGAGCTGTTTTTT CASRQRQGGGELFF